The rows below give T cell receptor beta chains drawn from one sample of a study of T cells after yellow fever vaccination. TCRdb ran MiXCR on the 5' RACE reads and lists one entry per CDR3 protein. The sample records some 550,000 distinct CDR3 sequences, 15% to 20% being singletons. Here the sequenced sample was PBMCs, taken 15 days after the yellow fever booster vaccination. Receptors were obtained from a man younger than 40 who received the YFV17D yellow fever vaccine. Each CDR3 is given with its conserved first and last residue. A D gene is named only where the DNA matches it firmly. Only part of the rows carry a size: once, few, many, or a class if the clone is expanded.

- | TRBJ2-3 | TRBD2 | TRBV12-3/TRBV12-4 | TGTGCCAGCAGTTTGGGCGGGAGGGCCGGGGGCACAGATACGCAGTATTTT | CASSLGGRAGGTDTQYF
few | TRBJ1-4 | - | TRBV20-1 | TGCAGTGCTAGCCAGGGAGCTGAGGAAAAACTGTTTTTT | CSASQGAEEKLFF
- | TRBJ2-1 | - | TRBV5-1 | TGCGCCAGCAGCTTGGGAGTAGTTATAGCTGAGCAGTTCTTC | CASSLGVVIAEQFF
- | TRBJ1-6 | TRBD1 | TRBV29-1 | TGCAGCGCGAAGGACAGGGCTAATTCACCCCTCCACTTT | CSAKDRANSPLHF
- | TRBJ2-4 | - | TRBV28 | TGTGCCAGCAGACCCTTTTACACGTCTAGTAGGGGAGCCAAAAACATTCAGTACTTC | CASRPFYTSSRGAKNIQYF
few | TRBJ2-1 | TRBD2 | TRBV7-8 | TGTGCCAGCACCCGACCCCCTAGCGGGAGTAACGATCAGTTCTTC | CASTRPPSGSNDQFF
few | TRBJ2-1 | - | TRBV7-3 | TGTGCCAGCAGCACTGACGATAACCCAGGGCCATTTGGTGAGCAGTTCTTC | CASSTDDNPGPFGEQFF
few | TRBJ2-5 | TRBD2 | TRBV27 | TGTGCCAGCAGTTCCGTGGCTAGCGGGAGCGGAGAGACCCAGTACTTC | CASSSVASGSGETQYF
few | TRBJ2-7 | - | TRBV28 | TGTGCCAGCACCGGGTGGGAGTACGAGCAGTACTTC | CASTGWEYEQYF
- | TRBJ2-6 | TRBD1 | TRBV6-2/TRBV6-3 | TGTGCCAGCAGGGCAGGGGGCGTCCTGTCCGGGGCCAACGTCCTGACTTTC | CASRAGGVLSGANVLTF
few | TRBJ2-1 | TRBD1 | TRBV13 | TGTGCCAGCACCGGCCTGACAGGGGGTTGGGATAGTGAGCAGTTCTTC | CASTGLTGGWDSEQFF
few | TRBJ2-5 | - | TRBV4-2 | TGTGCCAGCAGCCAAGAATCCGCTTGGGGACTAGAGACCCAGTACTTC | CASSQESAWGLETQYF
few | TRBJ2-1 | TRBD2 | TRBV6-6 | TGTGCCAGCCAAATAGCGGGAGACAATGAGCAGTTCTTC | CASQIAGDNEQFF
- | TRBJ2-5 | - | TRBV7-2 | TGTGCCAGCAACGGCAGAAGAGGGCCCCAAGAGACCCAGTACTTC | CASNGRRGPQETQYF
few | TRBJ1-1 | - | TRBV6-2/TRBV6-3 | TGTGCCAGCAGTTGGAAGGGAAACACTGAAGCTTTCTTT | CASSWKGNTEAFF
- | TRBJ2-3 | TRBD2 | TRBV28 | TGTGCCAGCAGTGAAACTAGCGGAGGCTTTTCAGATACGCAGTATTTT | CASSETSGGFSDTQYF
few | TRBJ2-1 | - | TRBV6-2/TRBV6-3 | TGTGCCAGCAGCCCCTCGAAAAATGAGCAGTTCTTC | CASSPSKNEQFF
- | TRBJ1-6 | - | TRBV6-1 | TGTGCCAGCAGTCCCCCACAGTACGGTCGTAATTCACCCCTCCACTTT | CASSPPQYGRNSPLHF
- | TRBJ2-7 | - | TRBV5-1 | TGCGCCAGCAGCTTACCAGGGGACTACGAGCAGTACTTC | CASSLPGDYEQYF
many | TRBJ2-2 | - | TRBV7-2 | TGTGCCAGCAGCTTGGTCAGGTACACCGGGGAGCTGTTTTTT | CASSLVRYTGELFF
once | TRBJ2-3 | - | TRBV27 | TGTGCCAGCAGTCGCAATTCGGTGACGCAGTATTTT | CASSRNSVTQYF
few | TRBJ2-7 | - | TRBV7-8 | TGTGCCAGCAGCTTAGGCCCCCGGGCCTCTAGGGGGAAGGGGCCCTACGAGCAGTACTTC | CASSLGPRASRGKGPYEQYF